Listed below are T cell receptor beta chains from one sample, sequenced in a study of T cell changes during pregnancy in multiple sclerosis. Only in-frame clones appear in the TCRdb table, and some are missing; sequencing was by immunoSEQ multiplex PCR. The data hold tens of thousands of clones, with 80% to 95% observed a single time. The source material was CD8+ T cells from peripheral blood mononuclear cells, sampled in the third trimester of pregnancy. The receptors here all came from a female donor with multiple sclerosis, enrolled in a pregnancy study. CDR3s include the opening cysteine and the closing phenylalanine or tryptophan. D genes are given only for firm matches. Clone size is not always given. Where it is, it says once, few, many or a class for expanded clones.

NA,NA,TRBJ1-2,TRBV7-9,TGTGCCAGCAGCCCCGGGGAGGGCATGGTCTATGGCTACACCTTC,CASSPGEGMVYGYTF
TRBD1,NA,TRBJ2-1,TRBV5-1,TGCGCCAGCATCCGGGACAGGGAACCCAATGAGCAGTTCTTC,CASIRDREPNEQFF
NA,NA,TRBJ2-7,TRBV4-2,TGTGCCAGCAGCCCAACCGGGGGACTGCTCGAGCAGTACTTC,CASSPTGGLLEQYF
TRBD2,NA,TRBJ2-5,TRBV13,TGTGCCAGCAGCGGCCGAACTAGCGGGAAGGGGAGTTGGGAGACCCAGTACTTC,CASSGRTSGKGSWETQYF
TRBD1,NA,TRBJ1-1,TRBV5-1,TGCGCCAGCAGCGGCGGGACAGTGAACACTGAAGCTTTCTTT,CASSGGTVNTEAFF
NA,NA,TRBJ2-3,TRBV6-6,TGTGCCAGCAGTTACAGCGAGGCAGATACGCAGTATTTT,CASSYSEADTQYF
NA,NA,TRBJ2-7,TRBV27,TGTGCCAGCAGTTTCCTTTTCGGGGGACCCTACGAGCAGTACTTC,CASSFLFGGPYEQYF
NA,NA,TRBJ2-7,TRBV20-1,TGCAGTGCTAGAGACCACTACGAGCAGTACTTC,CSARDHYEQYF
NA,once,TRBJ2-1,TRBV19,TGTGCCAGTAGTATCGGACAGAGCTCCTACAATGAGCAGTTCTTC,CASSIGQSSYNEQFF
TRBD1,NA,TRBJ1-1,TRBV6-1,TGTGCCAGCAGTACGACAGGGAGGGAAGCTTTCTTT,CASSTTGREAFF
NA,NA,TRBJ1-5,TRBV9,TGTGCCAGCAGCGTAGTTCCGGGTCAGCCCCAGCATTTT,CASSVVPGQPQHF
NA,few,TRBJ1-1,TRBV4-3,TGCGCCAGCAGCCAGACAAGGTCGTCTGAAGCTTTCTTT,CASSQTRSSEAFF
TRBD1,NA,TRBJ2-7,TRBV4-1,TGCGCCAGCAGCCACATAACCGGACAGGGCCCCTACGAGCAGTACTTC,CASSHITGQGPYEQYF
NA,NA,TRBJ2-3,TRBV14,TGTGCCAGCAGCCAAATAGTCCGGGATACGCAGTATTTT,CASSQIVRDTQYF
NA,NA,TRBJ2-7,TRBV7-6,TGTGCCAGCAGCTTAGCGGGCGGGGGCAGCGACGAGCAGTACTTC,CASSLAGGGSDEQYF
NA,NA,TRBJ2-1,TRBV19,TGTGCCAGTAGTTCGTCGGTTGAGTACAATGAGCAGTTCTTC,CASSSSVEYNEQFF
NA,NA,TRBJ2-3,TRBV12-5,TGTGCTAGTGGTTTGCTGACAGATACGCAGTATTTT,CASGLLTDTQYF
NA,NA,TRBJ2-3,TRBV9,TGTGCCAGCAGCGAAGGCGGAGATACGCAGTATTTT,CASSEGGDTQYF
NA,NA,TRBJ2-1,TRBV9,TGTGCCAGCAGCGTAGGAGAGAGCTCCTACAATGAGCAGTTCTTC,CASSVGESSYNEQFF
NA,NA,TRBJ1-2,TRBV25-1,TGTGCCAGCAGTGAATACAGGGGAGGCTACACCTTC,CASSEYRGGYTF
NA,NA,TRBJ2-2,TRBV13,TGTGCCAGCAGCTTAGGCCAAGGGGTTCAAGGCACCGGGGAGCTGTTTTTT,CASSLGQGVQGTGELFF
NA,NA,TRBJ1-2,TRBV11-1,TGTGCCAGCAGCTTAGATAGAGGGCCGGGGACTAACTATGGCTACACCTTC,CASSLDRGPGTNYGYTF
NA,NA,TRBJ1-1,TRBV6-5,TGTGCCAGCACTCCTTCGGGGGGGCCCACTGAAGCTTTCTTT,CASTPSGGPTEAFF
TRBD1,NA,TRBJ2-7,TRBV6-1,TGTGCCAGCAGTCAGGACAGGAGCTCCTACGAGCAGTACTTC,CASSQDRSSYEQYF
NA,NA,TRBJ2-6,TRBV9,TGTGCCAGCAGCGCCCGCCGGGACACCTCTGGGGCCAACGTCCTGACTTTC,CASSARRDTSGANVLTF
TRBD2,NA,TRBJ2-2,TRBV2,TGTGCCAGCAGTGGGCGGGAGGCTGCGAACACCGGGGAGCTGTTTTTT,CASSGREAANTGELFF
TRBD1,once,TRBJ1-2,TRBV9,TGTGCCAGCAGCGCTGCATGGACAACCCAGGGGGGTAGCTACACCTTC,CASSAAWTTQGGSYTF
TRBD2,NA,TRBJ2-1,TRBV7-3,TGTGCCAGCAGCTTAAGCGGGGGAATCAATGAGCAGTTCTTC,CASSLSGGINEQFF
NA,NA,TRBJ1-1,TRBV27,TGTGCCAGCAGCTCAGACAGGACGACTGAAGCTTTCTTT,CASSSDRTTEAFF
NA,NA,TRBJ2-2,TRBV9,TGTGCCAGCAGCGTAGAGGAGGGGGAGCTGTTTTTT,CASSVEEGELFF
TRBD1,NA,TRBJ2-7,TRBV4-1,TGCGCCAGCAGCCCCACAACCGGGACAGGATCCGAGCAGTACTTC,CASSPTTGTGSEQYF
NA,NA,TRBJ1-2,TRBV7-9,TGTGCCAGCAGCTCACCGACTAGTTTAAAGCGGGGGCGCATGGATGGCTACACCTTC,CASSSPTSLKRGRMDGYTF
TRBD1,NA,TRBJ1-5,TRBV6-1,TGTGCCAGCAGTGGAGGGGGCGTCAGCCAGCCCCAGCATTTT,CASSGGGVSQPQHF
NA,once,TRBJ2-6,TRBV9,TGTGCCTCTAAAGGGAGCTCTGGGGCCAACGTCCTGACTTTC,CASKGSSGANVLTF
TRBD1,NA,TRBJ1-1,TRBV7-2,TGTGCCAGCAGCTTGGACAGGGGCGCTGAAGCTTTCTTT,CASSLDRGAEAFF
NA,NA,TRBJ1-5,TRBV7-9,TGTGCCAGCAGCTTAGGTGGAGCCCCACAGCCCCAGCATTTT,CASSLGGAPQPQHF
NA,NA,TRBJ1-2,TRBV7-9,TGTGCCAGCAGCTCGGGAGGGGGCTACACCTTC,CASSSGGGYTF
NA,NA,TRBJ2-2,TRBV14,TGTGCCAGCAGCCACCTTAGCAGTGGGGAGCTGTTTTTT,CASSHLSSGELFF
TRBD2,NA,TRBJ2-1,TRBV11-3,TGTGCCAGCAGCTTAGTGACTAGCGGACTCAGCTCCTACAATGAGCAGTTCTTC,CASSLVTSGLSSYNEQFF
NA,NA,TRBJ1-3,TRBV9,TGTGCCAGCAGCGTAGGACTGGCTGGAAACACCATATATTTT,CASSVGLAGNTIYF
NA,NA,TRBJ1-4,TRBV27,TGTGCCAGCAGTTCGGGACGTCGGGGGGGTGAAAAACTGTTTTTT,CASSSGRRGGEKLFF
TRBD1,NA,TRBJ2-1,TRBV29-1,TGCAGCGCCCCGACAGGGACGTCCTACAATGAGCAGTTCTTC,CSAPTGTSYNEQFF
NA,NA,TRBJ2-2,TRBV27,TGTGCCAGCAGTTTATCAACTCAATCTCGGACCGGGGAGCTGTTTTTT,CASSLSTQSRTGELFF
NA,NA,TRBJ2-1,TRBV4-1,TGCGCCAGCAGCCAACCACAGGGAAGTGAGCAGTTCTTC,CASSQPQGSEQFF
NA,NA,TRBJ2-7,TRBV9,TGTGCCAGCAGCGCTCGGGGATCTCCCTACGAGCAGTACTTC,CASSARGSPYEQYF
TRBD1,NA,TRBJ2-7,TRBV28,TGTGCCAGCAGTTTGCCGCAGGGGGTTAGGGAGCAGTACTTC,CASSLPQGVREQYF
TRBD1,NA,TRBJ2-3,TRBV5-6,TGTGCCAGCAGCTCATGGGACAGCCAGTCTAGCACAGATACGCAGTATTTT,CASSSWDSQSSTDTQYF
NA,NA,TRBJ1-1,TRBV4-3,TGCGCCAGCAGCCAAGGCTTGGGGGGAACTGAAGCTTTCTTT,CASSQGLGGTEAFF
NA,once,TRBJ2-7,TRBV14,TGTGCCAGCAGCCAAGCCAATTACGAGCAGTACTTC,CASSQANYEQYF
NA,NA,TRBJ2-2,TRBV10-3,TGTGCCAGCCGGCGGAGGACAGACGACCTTTCTAGGACCGGGGAGCTGTTTTTT,CASRRRTDDLSRTGELFF
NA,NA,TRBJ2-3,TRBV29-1,TGCAGCGTTGTCGGGGGGCGGGGGTTGAGTGCAGATACGCAGTATTTT,CSVVGGRGLSADTQYF
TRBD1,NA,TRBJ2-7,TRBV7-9,TGTGCCAGCAGCTCTACGGGACAGGTTAACTCCTACGAGCAGTACTTC,CASSSTGQVNSYEQYF
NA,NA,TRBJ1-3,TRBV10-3,TGTGCCATCAGTGAGGGCAGCTCTGGAAACACCATATATTTT,CAISEGSSGNTIYF
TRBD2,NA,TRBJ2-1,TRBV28,TGTGCCAGCAGTTTCCCACTAGCGGGAGAGGGGGATGAGCAGTTCTTC,CASSFPLAGEGDEQFF
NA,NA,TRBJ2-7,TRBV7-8,TGTGCCAGCAGCTTCGACACAGGGCTAGCGGACGAGCAGTACTTC,CASSFDTGLADEQYF
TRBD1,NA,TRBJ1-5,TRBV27,TGTGCCAGCAGTGGCATCGGGGACAGGTATCAGCCCCAGCATTTT,CASSGIGDRYQPQHF
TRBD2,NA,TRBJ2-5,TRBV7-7,TGTGCCAGCAGCCCCCTCATCGGACTAGCGGGAGACTTC,CASSPLIGLAGDF
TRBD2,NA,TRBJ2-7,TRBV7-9,TGTGCCAGCAGCCCTCGACTAGCGGGGACCTACGAGCAGTACTTC,CASSPRLAGTYEQYF
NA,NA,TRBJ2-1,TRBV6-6,TGTGCCAGCAGTACTGTGCGGAATGAGCAGTTCTTC,CASSTVRNEQFF